The rows below give T cell receptor beta chains drawn from one sample of a study of blood T cell repertoires in COVID-19. The table came from immunoSEQ multiplex PCR; TCRdb's copy has only in-frame clones and leaves some out. The table includes about 69,000 clones, roughly nine tenths detected once. Sample: peripheral blood. The receptors here all came from a woman aged 50 to 65 with active COVID-19. Both conserved end residues are part of each CDR3. D genes are given only for firm matches. Clone size is not always given. Where it is, it says once, few, many or a class for expanded clones.

cdr3_length j_call v_call d_call clone_size cdr3_nt cdr3_aa
13 TRBJ2-1 TRBV27 TRBD1 NA TGTGCCAGCAGGGGGACAGGTTACAATGAGCAGTTCTTC CASRGTGYNEQFF
15 TRBJ2-1 TRBV7-9 TRBD2 NA TGTGCCAGCAGCAGGGAACTAGCGGCTTACAATGAGCAGTTCTTC CASSRELAAYNEQFF
15 TRBJ1-1 TRBV18 TRBD1 NA TGTGCCAGCTCACCATCCGGGACAGGGAACACTGAAGCTTTCTTT CASSPSGTGNTEAFF
14 TRBJ1-2 TRBV12-5 TRBD1 NA TGTGCTAGTGGTAGGGACAGCTCCTCCTATGGCTACACCTTC CASGRDSSSYGYTF
13 TRBJ2-3 TRBV21-1 NA NA TGTGCCAGCAGCCCCAGGGTAGGAGGGGCGCAGTATTTT CASSPRVGGAQYF
14 TRBJ1-2 TRBV25-1 NA NA TGTGCCAGCAGTGAATCCACACGAAAGTATGGCTACACCTTC CASSESTRKYGYTF
15 TRBJ2-7 TRBV9 TRBD2 few TGTGCCAGCAGCGTAGCTGTACTAGCGGGATCCGAGCAGTACTTC CASSVAVLAGSEQYF
17 TRBJ2-1 TRBV7-9 TRBD2 NA TGTGCCAGCAGCTTAGGATGGGCTAGCGGGAGAGGTAATGAGCAGTTCTTC CASSLGWASGRGNEQFF
14 TRBJ2-7 TRBV2 TRBD1 NA TGTGCCAGCAGTGATAGGACAGGTTACTACGAGCAGTACTTC CASSDRTGYYEQYF
13 TRBJ2-7 TRBV6-5 TRBD1 NA TGTGCCAGCAGGGATCCGGGACAGGGGACCCCTTACTTC CASRDPGQGTPYF
15 TRBJ2-7 TRBV19 TRBD2 NA TGTGCCAGTAGTATAGGACTAGCGGACCCGGGGGAGCAGTACTTC CASSIGLADPGEQYF
15 TRBJ2-7 TRBV2 TRBD2 NA TGTGCCAGCAGTGAAAACCGGGAGGGCTGGCACGAGCAGTACTTC CASSENREGWHEQYF
18 TRBJ1-3 TRBV10-1 NA NA TGCGCCAGCAGTGAGTCGATTTACAGCCAAAGCTCTGGAAACACCATATATTTT CASSESIYSQSSGNTIYF
17 TRBJ2-1 TRBV10-3 TRBD2 NA TGTGCCATCAGTGAGTCACAAGCGGGAGATTCCTACAATGAGCAGTTCTTC CAISESQAGDSYNEQFF
14 TRBJ2-7 TRBV18 TRBD1 once TGTGCCAGCTCACCAGGGACAGTGAGCTACGAGCAGTACTTC CASSPGTVSYEQYF
13 TRBJ2-7 TRBV7-8 NA NA TGTGCCAGCAGCGGAGCCGGGTCCTACGAGCAGTACTTC CASSGAGSYEQYF
13 TRBJ1-5 TRBV5-4 NA NA TGTGCCACCGCTGGCACCCGGGGTCAGCCCCAGCATTTT CATAGTRGQPQHF
17 TRBJ1-4 TRBV28 TRBD1 NA TGTGCCAGCAGATTCGTCGGACAGGGGGGTGCTAATGAAAAACTGTTTTTT CASRFVGQGGANEKLFF
15 TRBJ2-1 TRBV5-1 NA NA TGCGCCAGCACTCCGGGACTGTCAGTTGACAATGAGCAGTTCTTC CASTPGLSVDNEQFF
15 TRBJ2-7 TRBV7-9 NA NA TGTGCCAGCAGCTTAGCGTCCGGGGGAGTGTACGAGCAGTACTTC CASSLASGGVYEQYF
14 TRBJ2-7 TRBV12-5 TRBD1 NA TGTGCTAGTGGCCGGACAGGGGCCGGCTACGAGCAGTACTTC CASGRTGAGYEQYF
15 TRBJ2-5 TRBV5-6 NA NA TGTGCCAGCAGCCTAAGTAGCGGTCTAAGGGAGACCCAGTACTTC CASSLSSGLRETQYF
18 TRBJ1-1 TRBV6-6 NA NA TGTGCCAGCAGTCCCTTCGGGACCCAGGGGTGGGCGAACACTGAAGCTTTCTTT CASSPFGTQGWANTEAFF
14 TRBJ2-5 TRBV5-1 TRBD2 NA TGCGCCAGCAGTGGGGCGGGGGTTGGAGAGACCCAGTACTTC CASSGAGVGETQYF
19 TRBJ2-1 TRBV6-2/TRBV6-3 TRBD2 NA TGTGCCAGCAGTTACTCCCACGGACTAGCGGGAGTATCCTACAATGAGCAGTTCTTC CASSYSHGLAGVSYNEQFF
11 TRBJ2-5 TRBV5-1 NA NA TGCGCCAGCATCGCCGGGGAGACCCAGTACTTC CASIAGETQYF
14 TRBJ1-3 TRBV27 NA NA TGTGCCAGCAGTTTTGGCAGGGCTGGAAACACCATATATTTT CASSFGRAGNTIYF
14 TRBJ2-5 TRBV11-1 NA NA TGTGCCAGCAGCTCGGACATCCTCCAAGAGACCCAGTACTTC CASSSDILQETQYF
14 TRBJ2-6 TRBV5-1 NA NA TGCGCCAGCAGTACAAGGGGTGGGGCCAACGTCCTGACTTTC CASSTRGGANVLTF
14 TRBJ2-2 TRBV6-1 NA NA TGTGCCAGCAGTGACGACAGAAACACCGGGGAGCTGTTTTTT CASSDDRNTGELFF
13 TRBJ1-1 TRBV25-1 TRBD1 NA TGTGCCAGCGAGACAGGGGAGAACACTGAAGCTTTCTTT CASETGENTEAFF
16 TRBJ2-1 TRBV7-2 TRBD1 NA TGTGCCAGCAGCGAACCCGGGACAGGAACAGACAATGAGCAGTTCTTC CASSEPGTGTDNEQFF
16 TRBJ2-5 TRBV30 TRBD1 NA TGTGCCTGGAGTGCACGGGACAGGGCCTTCCAAGAGACCCAGTACTTC CAWSARDRAFQETQYF
15 TRBJ1-1 TRBV3-1/TRBV3-2 NA NA TGTGCCAGCAGCCAAGGTGCGAGCGGCGGCACTGAAGCTTTCTTT CASSQGASGGTEAFF
14 TRBJ2-3 TRBV7-3 NA NA TGTGCCAGCAGCCTCGGGACTGGAGGGGATACGCAGTATTTT CASSLGTGGDTQYF
13 TRBJ2-3 TRBV29-1 NA once TGCAGCGTTGAAGTAGCCAGCACAGATACGCAGTATTTT CSVEVASTDTQYF
16 TRBJ2-1 TRBV19 TRBD1 NA TGTGCCAGTAGTATAGTTGGACAGGGGTTCCACAATGAGCAGTTCTTC CASSIVGQGFHNEQFF
17 TRBJ1-5 TRBV28 NA once TGTGCCGCGGGCCTTTTAGCGGCACCTGATAGCAATCAGCCCCAGCATTTT CAAGLLAAPDSNQPQHF
17 TRBJ2-3 TRBV5-6 TRBD2 once TGTGCCAGCAGCGGGATGACTAGCAGGACTAGCACAGATACGCAGTATTTT CASSGMTSRTSTDTQYF
15 TRBJ1-2 TRBV9 TRBD1 NA TGTGCCAGCAGCGCGACAGGGGGCGAGGGCTATGGCTACACCTTC CASSATGGEGYGYTF
17 TRBJ2-5 TRBV28 TRBD2 NA TGTGCCAGCAGTTTAGGAAGAGGAGCTAGCGGACAAGAGACCCAGTACTTC CASSLGRGASGQETQYF
17 TRBJ1-5 TRBV19 TRBD1 few TGTGCCAGTAGTATAGGGACAGGGCGCTATAGCAATCAGCCCCAGCATTTT CASSIGTGRYSNQPQHF